This is a list of T cell receptor beta chains from one sample in a study of T-cell memory formation after mild COVID-19. TCRdb passed the 5' RACE reads through MiXCR, listing each CDR3 protein once. The data contain 350,000 to 450,000 distinct CDR3 sequences, around 30% of them seen just once; the ten biggest clones take up less than 15%. Sequenced: PBMCs or a T cell subset sorted from them (not recorded which). These receptors all stem from an adult woman who had mild COVID-19 (a few samples of this study predate the infection). Cell type and time point are not known. Both conserved end residues are part of each CDR3. D genes are given only for firm matches. Where a row states a size, it is once, few, many or the class of an expanded clone; other rows omit it.

TRBJ2-5 few TRBD2 TRBV6-5 TGTGCCAGCAGTTACTCGGGACTAGCGGGGGGTATGGAGACCCAGTACTTC CASSYSGLAGGMETQYF
TRBJ1-4 few TRBD1 TRBV12-3/TRBV12-4 TGTGCCAGCAGGCCAGGGGGCGCAGGTGAAAAACTGTTTTTT CASRPGGAGEKLFF
TRBJ1-1 NA NA TRBV6-2/TRBV6-3 TGTGCCAGCAGCCCCGCCGGCCGGGGTGAAGCTTTCTTT CASSPAGRGEAFF
TRBJ1-1 NA TRBD1 TRBV12-3/TRBV12-4 TGTGCCAGCAGATCACAGGGGTCTGAAGCTTTCTTT CASRSQGSEAFF
TRBJ2-2 NA TRBD1 TRBV7-9 TGTGCCAGCAGCCCACACCCAGACGCTGGGACAGGGGGAAACACCGGGGAGCTGTTTTTT CASSPHPDAGTGGNTGELFF
TRBJ2-7 NA NA TRBV18 TGTGCCAGCTCACCTACTAGTCCGGACTCCGAGCAGTACTTC CASSPTSPDSEQYF
TRBJ1-2 few TRBD1 TRBV20-1 TGCAGTGCTAGACCACCCAGGGACAGTAACTATGGCTACACCTTC CSARPPRDSNYGYTF
TRBJ2-1 NA TRBD2 TRBV9 TGTGCCAGCAGCGGATCCCAGGGGACTAGCGGGTGGGTGAAGGACAATGAGCAGTTCTTC CASSGSQGTSGWVKDNEQFF
TRBJ2-5 NA TRBD2 TRBV6-5 TGTGCCAGCAGTTACTCGGCGGGGGGACCGTGGGAGACCCAGTACTTC CASSYSAGGPWETQYF
TRBJ2-2 few NA TRBV11-3 TGTGCCAGCAGCTTAGGGACCACCGGGGAGCTGTTTTTT CASSLGTTGELFF
TRBJ2-3 NA TRBD1 TRBV7-2 TGTGCCAGCAGCTACCCCTTGGACAGGCCCCTCGGGGATACGCAGTATTTT CASSYPLDRPLGDTQYF
TRBJ1-4 NA NA TRBV4-1 TGCGCCAGCAGCCAAAGACAGGTGTTTCTTTCTACTGAAAAACTGTTTTTT CASSQRQVFLSTEKLFF
TRBJ2-1 few TRBD2 TRBV6-2/TRBV6-3 TGTGCCAGCAGTCACACTAGCGGGAGGTACAATGAGCAGTTCTTC CASSHTSGRYNEQFF
TRBJ2-1 NA NA TRBV6-1 TGTGCCAGCAGTGTCACACAGAGCTCCTACAATGAGCAGTTCTTC CASSVTQSSYNEQFF
TRBJ2-7 NA TRBD2 TRBV29-1 TGCAGCGTGACTAGCGGGTATCTACGCGAGCAGTACTTC CSVTSGYLREQYF
TRBJ2-7 NA NA TRBV29-1 TGCAGCATAGAGATTGCTTCCTACGAGCAGTACTTC CSIEIASYEQYF